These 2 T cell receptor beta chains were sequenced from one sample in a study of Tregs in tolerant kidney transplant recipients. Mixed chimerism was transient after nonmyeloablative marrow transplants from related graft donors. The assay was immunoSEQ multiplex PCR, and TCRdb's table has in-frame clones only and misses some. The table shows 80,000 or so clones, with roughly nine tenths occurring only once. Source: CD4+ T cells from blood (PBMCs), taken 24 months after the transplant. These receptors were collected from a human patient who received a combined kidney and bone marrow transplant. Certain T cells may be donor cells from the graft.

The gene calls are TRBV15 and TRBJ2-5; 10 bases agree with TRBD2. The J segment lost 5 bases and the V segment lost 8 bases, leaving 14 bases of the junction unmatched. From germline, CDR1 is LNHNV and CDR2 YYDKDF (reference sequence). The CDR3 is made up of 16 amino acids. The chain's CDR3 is CATGEASGRWWETQYF. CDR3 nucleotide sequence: TGTGCCACCGGAGAGGCTAGCGGGAGATGGTGGGAGACCCAGTACTTC.

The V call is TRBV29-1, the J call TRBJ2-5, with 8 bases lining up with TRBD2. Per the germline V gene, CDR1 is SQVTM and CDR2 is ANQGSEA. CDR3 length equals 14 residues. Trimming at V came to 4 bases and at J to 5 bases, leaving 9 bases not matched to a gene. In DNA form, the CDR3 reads TGCAGCGTTGGCTGGCGGGGGGCCGGGGAGACCCAGTACTTC. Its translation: CSVGWRGAGETQYF. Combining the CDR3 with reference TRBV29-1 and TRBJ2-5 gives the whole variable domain SAVISQKPSRDICQRGTSLTIQCQVDSQVTMMFWYRQQPGQSLTLIATANQGSEATYESGFVIDKFPISRPNLTFSTLTVSNMSPEDSSIYLCSVGWRGAGETQYFGPGTRLLVL.